The source of this TCR beta chain is a study of regulatory T cells in long-lasting Graves disease. The time point is: newly diagnosed GD, antithyroid drugs for less than 3 months. From PBMCs, RNA was extracted and then used to make the TCR library. The guidelines of the American Thyroid Association were the basis for diagnosing Graves' disease. With EDTA tubes as the receptacles, about 10 milliliters of peripheral blood were drawn. CDR3-region Arm-PCR and iRepertoire HTBI primers produced the TCR beta libraries. Each CDR3 protein is one row after TCRdb ran MiXCR on the multiplex PCR reads. The repertoire holds 520,000 or so distinct CDR3 sequences, with around 12% as singletons. This clonotype came up many times. These data also featured in a second study, about T cells in Graves' hyperthyroidism and ophthalmopathy. That work adds: Newly diagnosed patients aged 18 to 65 had hyperthyroidism of under 2 months' duration. In blood, most of the thyroid clonotypes expanded above 0.001 were also present.

Sequencing was performed on peripheral blood mononuclear cells (PBMCs), taken at new diagnosis, from a patient treated with antithyroid drugs. The sequence was obtained from a woman in her twenties or thirties with Graves disease.

CDR3: CASSLTRQAYNEQFF. CDR3 DNA: TGTGCCAGTAGTCTGACTAGGCAGGCTTACAATGAGCAGTTCTTC. This chain joins TRBV19 and TRBJ2-1, with D possibly matching TRBD2 (6 bases). Germline V gene sequence: CDR1 LNHDA, CDR2 SQIVND (reference sequence). V was clipped by 5 bases and J by 4 bases, with 15 bases between them. The CDR3 spans 15 residues.